This T cell receptor beta chain was retrieved from a study of T cell repertoires in breast cancer (dated by TCRdb to the mid-2010s). As for the study more broadly: The study profiled tumors, lymph nodes and peripheral blood lymphocytes from breast cancer patients, plus peripheral blood from healthy control donors. Blood samples were separated by Ficoll, whereas tumor-free lymph nodes were processed without any enzymatic digestion. Controls included nine healthy donors of an age range similar to the patients. ER+/PR+ status was present in the majority of the 21 patient tumors that were analyzed for shared TCRs. Because breast cancer has a low mutational burden and rarely has common mutations, the study reasoned that TCRs shared between breast cancer patients would target shared antigens. On average, sequencing produced approximately 460,000 sequences per sample and about 9.3 reads per input cell. Tumors and tumor-involved lymph nodes were minced, digested with Liberase and DNase, and then passed through 70-um and 40-um filters. The research as a whole found: Emulsion RT-PCR was considered qualitative rather than quantitative, since transcript abundance and primer differences skewed clone recovery. Genuine antitumor clones may have been missed because singleton TCRs were discarded and only part of each tumor was sampled. Shared TCRs were encoded by various nucleotide sequences, which suggests selection and expansion based on antigen. TRBV7 predominated among the shared TCRs, which could possibly reflect tumor recognition or a mispriming bias from eight TRBV7 primers. Tumor-involved sentinel lymph nodes shared about fourfold more TCRs with matched tumor repertoires than tumor-free nodes (about 7.7% versus 2%). Approximately 19 TCR pairs were shared across seven or more patient tumors and were rarely found in control blood, which suggested possible tumor specificity.

Remarks on this clonotype: What antigen it recognizes has not been identified. The input lacks base qualities; no much larger clone sits a single base away.

Library prep was done by emulsion pairing. Unpaired genes were suppressed by a second nested PCR with blocking oligos, after which a third nested PCR added Illumina adaptors and barcodes. Each emulsion RT-PCR master mix contained about 4,500-280,000 T cells, with C-region, Stepout and V-region primers. The Micellula Emulsion and Purification Kit was used to make the emulsions, and Qiagen OneStep RT-PCR reagents were used for RT-PCR. The pooled libraries were sequenced on an Illumina MiSeq using paired-end 2 x 250 reads. The original methods were these. Read pairs were joined in Galaxy and clipped at the engineered overlap into separate alpha and beta files; unclipped reads were discarded. Alpha-beta pairs were assigned using CompleteTCR, a MiTCR-based pipeline in which chains sharing read cluster identifiers are linked by an R script. TCR sequences seen only once, which were about 1-3.3%, were removed as potential sequencing errors. TCRdb applied fastp at Q25 and MiXCR to the public reads, then kept only in-frame beta chains. All rows with the same CDR3 protein become a single entry with the most common DNA and genes. The V and J calls and clone size are TCRdb's, not the authors'. In this sample the table shows around 120 distinct CDR3 sequences, approximately 36% of which occur a single time. The ten largest clones capture approximately 85% of the sample.

To analyze paired alpha-beta TCRs of CD8+ T cells, the researchers used an expanded emulsion RT-PCR method with primers covering all TCR V genes. Before emulsion RT-PCR, CD8+ T cells were isolated with a CD8 positive selection kit and incubated overnight in 10 IU/mL IL-2. Trimming removed 5 bases from V and 6 bases from J; the gene matches leave 4 bases unexplained. Its CDR3 holds 13 amino acids, cysteine through phenylalanine. CDR3 DNA is the only sequence kept; it has 39 bases, read in frame from the first base. CDR1 and CDR2, per the germline V gene, are SGHTA and FQGNSA. This sequence uses TRBV7-2 and TRBJ1-2; 9 middle bases align to TRBD1. Sequenced input: CD8+ T cells. This receptor was identified in a pool of human donors with breast cancer or a healthy control (not recorded which). The CDR3 region has the sequence CASSPRQGDGYTF. In nucleotides, the sequence is TGTGCCAGCAGCCCTAGACAGGGGGATGGCTACACCTTC. Full variable domain (CDR3 extended with the reference TRBV7-2 and TRBJ1-2 proteins): GAGVSQSPSNKVTEKGKDVELRCDPISGHTALYWYRQSLGQGLEFLIYFQGNSAPDKSGLPSDRFSAERTGGSVSTLTIQRTQQEDSAVYLCASSPRQGDGYTFGSGTRLTVV.